This T cell receptor (beta chain) was sequenced during a study of T-cell reconstitution after alpha-beta-depleted transplantation in children. Study results and caveats: Reportedly, alpha-beta T cells present about two months post-transplant originated from several hundred expanded clones of graft origin. It was surviving recipient T cells and thymic progenitors that gave some patients high TCRbeta diversity at day 60. From newly produced T cells came most of the T-cell counts and diversity one year after transplant.

Preparation of the TCRbeta library involved a method that used unique molecular identifiers. One entry per CDR3 protein, called by TCRdb with MiXCR from the PCR reads. Altogether about 300,000 distinct CDR3 sequences are present, over 9.5% being singletons, with the ten largest covering just under 7.5%. This clonotype was seen ten or more times. Its antigen is unknown. This receptor was obtained from a boy under two years old with acute myeloid leukemia, due to receive a stem cell transplant. Source: PBMCs, taken before TCRalphabeta/CD19-depleted stem cell transplant.

CDR3 sequence reads: CSASDGTDPYEQYF. The CDR3 nucleotides are TGCAGTGCTAGTGACGGGACAGATCCCTACGAGCAGTACTTC. The chain combines TRBV20-1 with TRBJ2-7, with TRBD1 identical over 7 bases. The CDR3 is made up of 14 amino acids. V was pared by 3 bases and J by 2 bases, with 7 bases of the junction left unmatched. Germline V CDR1 and CDR2: DFQATT, SNEGSKA (reference sequence).